Listed here are 25 T cell receptor beta chains from one sample, sequenced in a study of Ad26.COV2.S vaccination and SARS-CoV-2 variants. Treatment in this sample: some 20 received Ad26.COV2.S at low or high dose, single or two shots; 5 received placebo; per-sample allocation not given. Day 63 after the first vaccine or placebo injection was the time point for sampling. Assay: immunoSEQ multiplex PCR; the TCRdb copy retains only in-frame clones and omits some. The table lists a few hundred thousand clones, approximately 90% of them singletons. This material consisted of peripheral blood, taken in a trial of Ad26.COV2.S vaccine versus placebo. The receptors stem from a person aged 18-60 years who received the Ad26.COV2.S COVID-19 vaccine or a placebo.

This clone was detected once. The rearrangement uses TRBV5-1 and TRBJ2-7; a possible D gene is TRBD2 (5 bases). This CDR3 spans 14 amino acids. The V gene lost 0 bases and the J gene lost 2 bases, with 9 bases spanning the gap. CDR1 is SGHRS and CDR2 is YFSETQ in the germline V gene. This CDR3 reads CASSLAGSPYEQYF. The DNA for the CDR3 is TGCGCCAGCAGCTTGGCGGGGAGTCCCTACGAGCAGTACTTC.

This clone has only a few counts. This chain uses TRBV6-2 or TRBV6-3 with TRBJ2-3, with 7 positions matching TRBD1. The CDR3 has 15 amino acids. Per germline, CDR1 MNHEY and CDR2 SVGEGT. With V trimmed by 5 bases and J by 2 bases, 7 bases remained unmatched. CDR3 DNA sequence: TGTGCCAGCAGTCCCACAGGGGACGCCACAGATACGCAGTATTTT. It encodes CASSPTGDATDTQYF.

V and J are TRBV5-6 and TRBJ1-3; no definite D call. Germline CDR1 is SGHDT and CDR2 is YYEEEE. The CDR3 contains 16 residues. V was cut by 4 bases and J by 0 bases, with 14 bases left in between. The CDR3 DNA follows: TGTGCCAGCAGCCACGGTCGTGTGCTCTCTGGAAACACCATATATTTT. This encodes CASSHGRVLSGNTIYF.

The DNA for the CDR3 is TGTGCCAGCAGTTTATGGGACAGGGGGTACGAGCAGTACTTC. Translation: CASSLWDRGYEQYF. V usage is TRBV28 and J usage is TRBJ2-7, with 10 bases that match TRBD1. V gave up 0 bases and J gave up 4 bases; unmatched junction bases: 0. CDR3 length: 14 residues. CDR1 and CDR2 (germline): MDHEN, SYDVKM.

This sequence joins TRBV2 and TRBJ2-3, with TRBD2 matching over 7 bases. The CDR3 extends over 16 amino acids. V trimming: 2 bases; J trimming: 1 base; junction bases outside the gene matches: 6. Germline CDR1 reads SNHLY; CDR2 reads FYNNEI. The CDR3 sequence is CASSESRTRGTDTQYF. CDR3 nucleotides: TGTGCCAGCAGTGAATCTCGGACTAGAGGCACAGATACGCAGTATTTT.

The chain recombines TRBV18 with TRBJ1-2, with TRBD1 identical over 7 bases. The CDR3 has 14 amino acids. Germline lookup yields CDR1 KGHSH and CDR2 LQKENI. The V segment lost 2 bases and the J segment 6 bases; nucleotides outside the gene matches: 6. CDR3 bases: TGTGCCAGCTCACCAGGGACAGTGGACGATGGCTACACCTTC. It is translated as CASSPGTVDDGYTF.

This chain links TRBV6-5 with TRBJ1-4, with D possibly matching TRBD1 (6 bases). V was trimmed by 5 bases and J by 2 bases, leaving 9 bases between them. The CDR3 loop spans 14 amino acids. The germline V gene has CDR1 MNHEY and CDR2 SVGAGI. In DNA form, the CDR3 reads TGTGCCAGCAGTACCGACAGGACTAATGAAAAACTGTTTTTT. Translated: CASSTDRTNEKLFF.

The genes are TRBV4-3 and TRBJ1-2; 8 nucleotides match TRBD1. The CDR3 length is 16 residues. The V and J ends lost 0 bases and 8 bases, in that order; junction bases with no gene match: 11. Germline values: CDR1 LGHNA, CDR2 YSLEER. The CDR3 coding sequence is TGCGCCAGCAGCCAAGAAGGCCCAGGGGGCCATGGGGGCTACACCTTC. Translation gives CASSQEGPGGHGGYTF.

This chain connects TRBV12-3 or TRBV12-4 to TRBJ1-1; D unclear. Trimming pared 2 bases from V and 0 bases from J, leaving 4 bases between. The CDR3 is made up of 13 amino acids. In nucleotides, the CDR3 is TGTGCCAGCAGTTTAATGGTGAACACTGAAGCTTTCTTT. Translating it yields CASSLMVNTEAFF.

The rearrangement uses TRBV27 and TRBJ1-5; 7 nucleotides align to TRBD1. With 6 bases clipped from V and 4 bases from J, the junction kept 6 bases outside the gene matches. The CDR3 totals 14 residues. Germline values: CDR1 MNHEY, CDR2 SMNVEV (reference sequence). The CDR3 DNA sequence: TGTGCCAGCAGGACGGGACAGACTAATCAGCCCCAGCATTTT. Translating it yields CASRTGQTNQPQHF.

This chain joins TRBV7-2 and TRBJ1-2; 11 nucleotides match TRBD1. Losses at the gene ends were 4 bases for V and 8 bases for J; bases not matched to a gene: 6. The CDR3 consists of 14 residues. Germline CDR1 SGHTA, CDR2 FQGNSA. CDR3 nucleotide sequence: TGTGCCAGCAGCTCCGGACAGGGGGCTGTAGGCTACACCTTC. It translates to CASSSGQGAVGYTF.

The chain recombines TRBV4-3 with TRBJ2-3; weak D call: TRBD2 (5 bases). The CDR3 totals 16 residues. The germline V and J ends were trimmed by 1 base and 1 base, with 12 bases remaining between them. The germline CDR1 and CDR2 sequences are LGHNA and YSLEER. The CDR3 sequence is CASSQALLVRTDTQYF. The CDR3 DNA reads as TGCGCCAGCAGCCAAGCCCTACTAGTGCGCACAGATACGCAGTATTTT.

This clone was counted at least ten times. V usage is TRBV24-1 and J usage is TRBJ2-2; D possibly corresponds to TRBD1 (6 bases). With 7 bases removed from V and 5 bases from J, the gap between germline ends came to 10 bases. This CDR3 region has 13 residues. CDR1 is KGHDR, CDR2 SFDVKD, per germline. The CDR3 nucleotides read TGTGCCACCAGGGACAGAGCGACCGGGGAGCTGTTTTTT. The encoded protein is CATRDRATGELFF.

The V gene is TRBV27, the J gene TRBJ1-1, with D unresolved. With 2 bases removed from V and 0 bases from J, the gap between germline ends came to 10 bases. CDR1 and CDR2 (germline): MNHEY, SMNVEV (reference sequence). The CDR3 spans 15 residues. CDR3 in DNA: TGTGCCAGCAGTTTAAGGAGCCGAATGAACACTGAAGCTTTCTTT. Translation: CASSLRSRMNTEAFF.

This clone has only a few counts. The chain couples TRBV7-9 to TRBJ1-2; D call uncertain. CDR1 and CDR2 (germline): SEHNR, FQNEAQ (reference sequence). This CDR3 has 15 residues. Trimming took 0 bases from V and 5 from J, leaving 13 bases between them. The CDR3 DNA reads TGTGCCAGCAGCTTAGCGTACGGCAGAGCTTATGGCTACACCTTC. It codes for CASSLAYGRAYGYTF.

The chain links TRBV9 to TRBJ2-2; D is unresolved. Trimming took 3 bases from V and 1 from J, leaving 16 bases between them. This CDR3 spans 17 amino acids. CDR1 and CDR2 from the germline V gene are SGDLS and YYNGEE. CDR3 region: CASSASKETLNTGELFF. CDR3 coding DNA: TGTGCCAGCAGCGCCTCCAAGGAGACATTGAACACCGGGGAGCTGTTTTTT.

The chain employs TRBV27 and TRBJ2-7, with 10 bases that match TRBD1. V was pared by 4 bases and J by 6 bases, with 6 bases of the junction left unmatched. This CDR3 is 14 amino acids long. Germline assignment: CDR1 MNHEY and CDR2 SMNVEV (reference sequence). CDR3 nucleotide sequence: TGTGCCAGCAGTTATTTTGACAGGGGGCGCGAGCAGTACGTC. Protein product: CASSYFDRGREQYV.

The sample holds a few counts of this clone. The chain joins TRBV4-1 to TRBJ1-1; tentative D call: TRBD1 (6 bases). CDR3 length equals 14 residues. Per the germline V gene, CDR1 is MGHRA and CDR2 is YSYEKL. Trimming took off 2 bases at V and 4 bases at J, with 11 bases between the two ends. CDR3 DNA: TGCGCCAGCAGCCAACAACAGGGAGGCACTGAAGCTTTCTTT. Its protein is CASSQQQGGTEAFF.

The V gene is TRBV6-2 or TRBV6-3, the J gene TRBJ2-7; 7 positions agree with TRBD1. This CDR3 region has 15 residues. CDR1 MNHEY and CDR2 SVGEGT come from the germline V gene. J was trimmed by 3 bases and V by 5 bases; bases with no gene match: 10. CDR3 amino acids: CASSSLTTGFYEQYV. The DNA for the CDR3 is TGTGCCAGCAGTAGCCTTACGACAGGGTTCTACGAGCAGTACGTC.

This clone has just a few counts. This rearrangement joins TRBV19 to TRBJ2-3; D is uncertain. Between the trimmed V and J ends, which lost 4 bases and 2 bases, there was a span of 4 bases. This CDR3 comprises 12 residues. Germline lookup yields CDR1 LNHDA and CDR2 SQIVND (reference sequence). The CDR3 coding sequence is TGTGCCAGTAGTACAAACACAGATACGCAGTATTTT. It specifies CASSTNTDTQYF.

A single count supports this clone. In nucleotides, the CDR3 is TGTGCCAGCAGGACAGGGCAATATGGCTACACCTTC. It specifies CASRTGQYGYTF. V and J are TRBV12-3 or TRBV12-4 and TRBJ1-2, with 7 bases aligning to TRBD1. The CDR3 totals 12 residues. J lost 5 bases, V lost 6 bases, and 3 bases had no gene match.

The chain carries TRBV19 and TRBJ2-4; 7 bases line up with TRBD1. V gave up 8 bases and J gave up 6 bases; unmatched junction bases: 4. Germline V gene sequence: CDR1 LNHDA, CDR2 SQIVND (reference sequence). The CDR3 extends over 12 amino acids. CDR3 sequence: CASRDRLNIQYF. The CDR3 DNA reads as TGTGCCAGTCGGGACAGATTAAACATTCAGTACTTC.

This clone was observed a handful of times. V gene TRBV7-9 combines with J gene TRBJ1-3; tentative D call: TRBD1 (5 bases). Germline CDR1 SEHNR, CDR2 FQNEAQ (reference sequence). The CDR3 contains 18 residues. V lost 1 base and J 1 base, leaving 17 bases between the germline ends. The CDR3 DNA follows: TGTGCCAGCAGCTTAGGTCCCCAGGGTGGTTTGTCTGGAAACACCATATATTTT. Protein: CASSLGPQGGLSGNTIYF.

The chain recombines TRBV7-8 with TRBJ2-1, with TRBD2 matching 9 bases. V shed 5 bases and J 9 bases; nucleotides not matched to a gene: 23. Germline V gene data show CDR1 as SGHVS and CDR2 as FQNEAQ. This CDR3 is built from 19 residues. CDR3 protein: CASSHYLYWTSAEGREQFF. CDR3 coding DNA: TGTGCCAGCAGCCACTACTTATATTGGACTAGCGCCGAAGGGCGTGAGCAGTTCTTC.

This clone is a singleton in its sample. The J gene is TRBJ2-4, the V gene TRBV18, with 12 bases aligning to TRBD2. Trimming cost V 2 bases and J 6 bases; bases outside gene matches: 5. The CDR3 is 16 amino acids. Germline V gives CDR1 KGHSH, CDR2 LQKENI. In DNA, the CDR3 is TGTGCCAGCTCACCATCCCCTAGCGGGGGGGGAAACATTCAGTACTTC. As protein: CASSPSPSGGGNIQYF.